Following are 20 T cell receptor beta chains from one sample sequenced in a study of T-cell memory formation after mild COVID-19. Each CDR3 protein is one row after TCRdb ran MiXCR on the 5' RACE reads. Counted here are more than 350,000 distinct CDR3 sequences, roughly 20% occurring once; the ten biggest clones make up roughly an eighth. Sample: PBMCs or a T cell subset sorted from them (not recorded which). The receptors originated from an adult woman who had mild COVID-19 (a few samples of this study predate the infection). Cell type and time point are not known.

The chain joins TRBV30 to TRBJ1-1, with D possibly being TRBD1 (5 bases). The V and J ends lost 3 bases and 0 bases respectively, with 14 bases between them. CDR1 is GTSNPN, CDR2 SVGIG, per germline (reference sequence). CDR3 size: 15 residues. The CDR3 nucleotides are TGTGCCTGGAGAGGAAGGCGGGGCCTGAACACTGAAGCTTTCTTT. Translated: CAWRGRRGLNTEAFF.

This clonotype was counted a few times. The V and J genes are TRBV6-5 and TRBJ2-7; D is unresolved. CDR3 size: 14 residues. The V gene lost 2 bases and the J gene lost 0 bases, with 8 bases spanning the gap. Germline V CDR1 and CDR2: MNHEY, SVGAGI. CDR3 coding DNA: TGTGCCAGCAGTTACAGTACCAGCTCCTACGAGCAGTACTTC. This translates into CASSYSTSSYEQYF.

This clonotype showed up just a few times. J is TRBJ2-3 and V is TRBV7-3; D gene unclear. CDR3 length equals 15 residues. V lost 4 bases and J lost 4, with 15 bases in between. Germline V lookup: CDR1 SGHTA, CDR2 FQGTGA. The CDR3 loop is CASSSPQLGADTQYF. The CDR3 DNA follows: TGTGCCAGCAGCTCCCCACAGCTAGGTGCAGATACGCAGTATTTT.

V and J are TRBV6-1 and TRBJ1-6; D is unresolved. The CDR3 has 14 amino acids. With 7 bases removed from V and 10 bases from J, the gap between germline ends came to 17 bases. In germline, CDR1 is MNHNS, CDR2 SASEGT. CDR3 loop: CASTPGRVGSPLHF. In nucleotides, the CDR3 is TGTGCCAGCACCCCGGGAAGGGTTGGGTCACCCCTCCACTTT.

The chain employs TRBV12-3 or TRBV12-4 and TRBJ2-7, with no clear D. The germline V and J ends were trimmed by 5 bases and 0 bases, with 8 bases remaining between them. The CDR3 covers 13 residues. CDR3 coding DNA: TGTGCCAGCAGTCCGGTGAGCTCCTACGAGCAGTACTTC. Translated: CASSPVSSYEQYF.

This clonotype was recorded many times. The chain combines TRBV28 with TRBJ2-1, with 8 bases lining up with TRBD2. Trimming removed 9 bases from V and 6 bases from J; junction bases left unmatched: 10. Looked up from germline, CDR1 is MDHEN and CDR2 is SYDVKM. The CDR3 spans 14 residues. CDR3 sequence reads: CASSGGGDTNEQFF. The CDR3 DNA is TGTGCCAGTTCGGGGGGGGGAGACACCAATGAGCAGTTCTTC.

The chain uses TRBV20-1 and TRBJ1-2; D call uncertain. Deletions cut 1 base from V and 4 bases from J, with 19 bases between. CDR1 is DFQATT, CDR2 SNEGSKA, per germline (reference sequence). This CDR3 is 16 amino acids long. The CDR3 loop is CSARVPPSGPFYGYTF. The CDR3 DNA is TGCAGTGCTAGAGTTCCACCCAGCGGACCATTCTATGGCTACACCTTC.

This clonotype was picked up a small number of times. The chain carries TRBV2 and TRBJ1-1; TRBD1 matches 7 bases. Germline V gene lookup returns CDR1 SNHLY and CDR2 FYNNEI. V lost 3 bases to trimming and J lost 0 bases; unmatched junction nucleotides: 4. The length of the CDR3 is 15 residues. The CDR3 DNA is TGTGCCAGCAGTGATAGGGGGCTGGTGAACACTGAAGCTTTCTTT. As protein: CASSDRGLVNTEAFF.

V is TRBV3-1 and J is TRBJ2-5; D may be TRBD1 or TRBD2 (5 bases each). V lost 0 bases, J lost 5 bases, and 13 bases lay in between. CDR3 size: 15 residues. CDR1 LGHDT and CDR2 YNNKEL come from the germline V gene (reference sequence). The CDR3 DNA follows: TGTGCCAGCAGCCAAGATGAGGGCTGGGGGGAGACCCAGTACTTC. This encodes CASSQDEGWGETQYF.

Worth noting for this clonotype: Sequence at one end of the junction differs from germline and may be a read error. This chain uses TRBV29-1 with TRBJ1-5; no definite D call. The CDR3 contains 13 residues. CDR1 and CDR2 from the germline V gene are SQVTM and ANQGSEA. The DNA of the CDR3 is TGCAGCGTTGCCGTAGCGGGCAATCAGCCCGAGCATTTT. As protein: CSVAVAGNQPEHF.

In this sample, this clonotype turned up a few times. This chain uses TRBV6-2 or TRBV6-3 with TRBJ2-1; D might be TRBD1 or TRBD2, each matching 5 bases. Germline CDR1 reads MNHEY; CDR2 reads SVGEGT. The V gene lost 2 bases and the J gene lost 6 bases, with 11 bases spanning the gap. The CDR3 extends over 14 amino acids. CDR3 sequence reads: CASSYRPGGNEQFF. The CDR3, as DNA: TGTGCCAGCAGTTACAGACCTGGGGGCAATGAGCAGTTCTTC.

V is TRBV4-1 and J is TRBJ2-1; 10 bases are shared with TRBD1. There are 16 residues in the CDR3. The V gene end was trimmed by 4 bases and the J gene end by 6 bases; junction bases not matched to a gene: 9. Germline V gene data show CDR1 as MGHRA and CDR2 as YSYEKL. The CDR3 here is CASSLGPGQGTNEQFF. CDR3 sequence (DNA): TGCGCCAGCAGCCTAGGCCCGGGACAGGGGACCAATGAGCAGTTCTTC.

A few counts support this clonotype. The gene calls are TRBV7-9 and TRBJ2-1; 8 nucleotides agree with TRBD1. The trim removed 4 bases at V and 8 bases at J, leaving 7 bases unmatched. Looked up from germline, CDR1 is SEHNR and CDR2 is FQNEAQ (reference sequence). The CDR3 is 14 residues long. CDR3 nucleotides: TGTGCCAGCAGCTCCCAGGGGGCTCTCGATGAGCAGTTCTTC. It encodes CASSSQGALDEQFF.

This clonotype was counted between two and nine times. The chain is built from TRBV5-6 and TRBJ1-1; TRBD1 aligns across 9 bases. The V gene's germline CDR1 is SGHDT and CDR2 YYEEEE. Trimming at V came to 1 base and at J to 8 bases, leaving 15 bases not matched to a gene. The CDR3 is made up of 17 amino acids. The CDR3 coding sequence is TGTGCCAGCAGCTTGACCGGACAGGGGCTTCATCTAGGGGAAGCTTTCTTT. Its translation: CASSLTGQGLHLGEAFF.

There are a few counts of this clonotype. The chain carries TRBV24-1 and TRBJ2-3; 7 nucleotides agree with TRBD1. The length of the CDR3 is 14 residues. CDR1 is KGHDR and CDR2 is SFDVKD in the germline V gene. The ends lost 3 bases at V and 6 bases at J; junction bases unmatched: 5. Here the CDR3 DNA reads TGTGCCACCAGTGATAGAAAGGGGGCGGATACGCAGTATTTT. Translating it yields CATSDRKGADTQYF.

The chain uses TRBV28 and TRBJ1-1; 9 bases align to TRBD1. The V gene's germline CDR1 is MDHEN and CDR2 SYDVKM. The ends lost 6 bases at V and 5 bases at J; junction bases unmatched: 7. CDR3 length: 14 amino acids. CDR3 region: CASRNRGLGTEAFF. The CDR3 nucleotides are TGTGCCAGCAGGAACAGGGGGCTGGGTACTGAAGCTTTCTTT.

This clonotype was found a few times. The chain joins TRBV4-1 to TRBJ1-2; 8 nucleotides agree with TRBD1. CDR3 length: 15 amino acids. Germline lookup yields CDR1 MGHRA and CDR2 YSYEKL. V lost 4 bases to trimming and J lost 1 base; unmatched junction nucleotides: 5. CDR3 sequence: CASSPIGQGNYGYTF. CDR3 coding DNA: TGCGCCAGCAGCCCCATCGGACAGGGTAACTATGGCTACACCTTC.

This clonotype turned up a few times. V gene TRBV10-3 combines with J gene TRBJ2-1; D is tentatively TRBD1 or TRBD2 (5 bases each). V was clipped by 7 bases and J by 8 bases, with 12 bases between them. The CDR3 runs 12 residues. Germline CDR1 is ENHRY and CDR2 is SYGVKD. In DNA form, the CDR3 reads TGTGCCATCAATGGTAGGGGAGATGAGCAGTTCTTC. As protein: CAINGRGDEQFF.

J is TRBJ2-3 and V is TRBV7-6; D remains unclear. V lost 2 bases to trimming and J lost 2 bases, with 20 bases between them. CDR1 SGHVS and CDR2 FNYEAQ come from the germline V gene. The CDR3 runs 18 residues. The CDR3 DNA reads TGTGCCAGCAGCTTAATTCTGAGTTTTCGTGGTTTCACAGATACGCAGTATTTT. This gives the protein CASSLILSFRGFTDTQYF.

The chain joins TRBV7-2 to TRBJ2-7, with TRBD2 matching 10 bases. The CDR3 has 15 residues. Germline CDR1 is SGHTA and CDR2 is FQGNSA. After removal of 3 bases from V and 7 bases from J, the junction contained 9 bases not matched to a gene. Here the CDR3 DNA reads TGTGCCAGCAGCTTTTCCAGCGGGGGGGCCGGTGAGCAGTACTTC. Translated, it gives CASSFSSGGAGEQYF.